The 29 T cell receptor beta chains given below trace back to one sample, sequenced in a study of T-cell memory formation after mild COVID-19. TCRdb processed the 5' RACE reads anew with MiXCR; each CDR3 protein has one entry. This table has around 510,000 distinct CDR3 sequences, less than 25% appearing once. Specimen: PBMCs or a T cell subset sorted from them (not recorded which). Receptor source: an adult woman who had mild COVID-19 (a few samples of this study predate the infection). Cell type and time point are not known.

This rearrangement joins TRBV15 to TRBJ2-5; 9 bases are shared with TRBD1. Germline trimming cut 0 bases from V and 7 bases from J; bases unmatched to any gene: 9. The CDR3 is made up of 16 amino acids. Germline CDR1 LNHNV, CDR2 YYDKDF (reference sequence). CDR3 loop: CATSREGTGRLGTQYF. In DNA, the CDR3 is TGTGCCACCAGCAGAGAGGGGACAGGGAGGTTAGGGACCCAGTACTTC. Looking up the rest from reference TRBV15 and TRBJ2-5 gives the full variable domain: DAMVIQNPRYQVTQFGKPVTLSCSQTLNHNVMYWYQQKSSQAPKLLFHYYDKDFNNEADTPDNFQSRRPNTSFCFLDIRSPGLGDTAMYLCATSREGTGRLGTQYFGPGTRLLVL.

This clonotype came up a few times. The CDR3 loop is CASSLWDAGRDTQYF. CDR3 nucleotides: TGCGCCAGCAGCTTGTGGGACGCTGGGCGAGATACGCAGTATTTT. The chain employs TRBV5-1 and TRBJ2-3, with D perhaps given as TRBD1 or TRBD2 (5 bases each). The ends were cut back, 1 base at V and 5 bases at J, with 14 bases in the middle. The length of the CDR3 is 15 residues. Looked up from germline, CDR1 is SGHRS and CDR2 is YFSETQ.

This chain joins TRBV14 and TRBJ2-6; D remains unclear. Germline CDR1 reads SGHDN; CDR2 reads FVKESK. This CDR3 contains 15 residues. The V end lost 4 bases, the J end lost 1 base, and 8 bases lay between the germline ends. The CDR3 spells CASSPRQSGANVLTF. CDR3 coding DNA: TGTGCCAGCAGCCCCCGCCAGTCTGGGGCCAACGTCCTGACTTTC.

This clonotype was detected once. V and J are TRBV6-5 and TRBJ1-1, with D tentatively TRBD1 (6 bases). CDR1 is MNHEY, CDR2 SVGAGI, per germline. With 5 bases removed from V and 0 bases from J, the gap between germline ends came to 19 bases. CDR3 length: 17 residues. The CDR3 loop reads CASSRRGTRVMNTEAFF. CDR3 coding DNA: TGTGCCAGCAGTCGCCGAGGGACACGGGTTATGAACACTGAAGCTTTCTTT.

This clonotype was seen more than once but under ten times. This chain uses TRBV7-9 with TRBJ1-1; unclear D gene. This CDR3 is 12 amino acids long. Between the trimmed V and J ends, which lost 6 bases and 3 bases, there was a span of 8 bases. Germline values: CDR1 SEHNR, CDR2 FQNEAQ (reference sequence). CDR3 in amino acids: CASRVWDTEAFF. CDR3 DNA: TGTGCCAGCAGGGTGTGGGACACTGAAGCTTTCTTT.

The J gene is TRBJ2-3, the V gene TRBV7-7; either TRBD1 or TRBD2 may supply D (5 bases each). The germline V and J ends were trimmed by 1 base and 4 bases, with 12 bases remaining between them. In germline, CDR1 is SSHAT, CDR2 FNYEAQ (reference sequence). This CDR3 has 15 residues. CDR3 in DNA: TGTGCCAGCAGCTTAGGGGGGTCCCGCGCAGATACGCAGTATTTT. It is translated as CASSLGGSRADTQYF.

There are a few counts of this clonotype. The genes are TRBV7-2 and TRBJ1-2; 8 positions match TRBD1. Germline CDR1 SGHTA, CDR2 FQGNSA. The CDR3 spans 15 residues. V shed 3 bases and J 10 bases; nucleotides not matched to a gene: 13. CDR3 DNA: TGTGCCAGCAGCTTGGACTTTGGACAGGGAAGGGCCTACACCTTC. Encoded protein: CASSLDFGQGRAYTF. The full variable domain, rest sourced from reference TRBV7-2 and TRBJ1-2, is GAGVSQSPSNKVTEKGKDVELRCDPISGHTALYWYRQSLGQGLEFLIYFQGNSAPDKSGLPSDRFSAERTGGSVSTLTIQRTQQEDSAVYLCASSLDFGQGRAYTFGSGTRLTVV.

In its sample, this clonotype was seen a few times. This chain connects TRBV5-1 to TRBJ1-6; D remains ambiguous. V lost 4 bases and J 10 bases, leaving 12 bases between the germline ends. Germline V gives CDR1 SGHRS, CDR2 YFSETQ. The CDR3 covers 13 residues. DNA of the CDR3: TGCGCCAGCAGCAGGGAAAGTGCCTCACCCCTCCACTTT. This codes for CASSRESASPLHF. Looking up the rest from reference TRBV5-1 and TRBJ1-6 gives the full variable domain: KAGVTQTPRYLIKTRGQQVTLSCSPISGHRSVSWYQQTPGQGLQFLFEYFSETQRNKGNFPGRFSGRQFSNSRSEMNVSTLELGDSALYLCASSRESASPLHFGNGTRLTVT.

CDR3 DNA sequence: TGTGCCAGCAGTACAGGGTTAGAGAACGGGGAGCTGTTTTTT. This encodes CASSTGLENGELFF. This chain joins TRBV6-6 and TRBJ2-2, with D maybe TRBD1 (6 bases). CDR1 and CDR2 (germline): MNHNY, SVGAGI (reference sequence). CDR3 length equals 14 residues. Deletions cut 5 bases from V and 7 bases from J, with 14 bases between.

The rearrangement uses TRBV2 and TRBJ2-1; 10 positions agree with TRBD1. CDR3 length: 10 residues. The germline CDR1 and CDR2 sequences are SNHLY and FYNNEI. The V and J ends lost 9 bases and 15 bases, in that order; junction bases with no gene match: 5. CDR3 in amino acids: CASGTGDAFF. Written as DNA, the CDR3 is TGTGCCAGTGGGACAGGGGACGCGTTCTTC.

This clonotype was picked up a small number of times. The chain joins TRBV3-1 to TRBJ2-7; unclear D gene. CDR3 length: 15 residues. Germline V gene data show CDR1 as LGHDT and CDR2 as YNNKEL (reference sequence). Trimming removed 0 bases from V and 1 base from J, with 10 bases in between. The CDR3 region is CASSQDVGISYEQYF. The CDR3 bases are TGTGCCAGCAGCCAAGATGTAGGGATTTCCTACGAGCAGTACTTC.

The chain carries TRBV7-2 and TRBJ1-3; 10 bases fit TRBD1. This CDR3 comprises 13 residues. CDR1 is SGHTA and CDR2 is FQGNSA in the germline V gene. V was pared by 5 bases and J by 8 bases, with 3 bases of the junction left unmatched. Here the CDR3 DNA reads TGTGCCAGCAGCAGGGACAGGGGTGACACCATATATTTT. Translating it yields CASSRDRGDTIYF.

The chain couples TRBV7-2 to TRBJ1-6; D perhaps matches TRBD1 (5 bases). V lost 5 bases to trimming and J lost 10 bases, with 15 bases between them. The CDR3 runs 14 residues. The V gene's germline CDR1 is SGHTA and CDR2 FQGNSA. For the CDR3, the DNA is TGTGCCAGCAGCAATATGAGGGGAAGATCACCCCTCCACTTT. Amino acids: CASSNMRGRSPLHF.

This clonotype was found a few times. V and J are TRBV19 and TRBJ2-3, with D possibly being TRBD2 (6 bases). Germline V gene data show CDR1 as LNHDA and CDR2 as SQIVND (reference sequence). This CDR3 has 12 residues. V was shortened by 4 bases and J by 9 bases, with 11 bases between the two germline ends. The CDR3: CASSTTGRTQYF. As DNA, the CDR3 is TGTGCCAGTAGTACAACGGGGAGGACGCAGTATTTT.

This clonotype showed up many times. The rearrangement links TRBV20-1 to TRBJ1-1; possibly TRBD1 for D (5 bases). V dropped 0 bases and J dropped 1 base, with 9 bases sitting between them. Germline-derived CDR1 and CDR2 are DFQATT and SNEGSKA (reference sequence). CDR3 length: 14 residues. Here the CDR3 reads CSARDGAENTEAFF. The CDR3 region has the DNA TGCAGTGCTAGAGACGGGGCGGAGAACACTGAAGCTTTCTTT.

This chain uses TRBV20-1 with TRBJ2-5; TRBD1 agrees at 7 bases. This CDR3 comprises 15 residues. In germline, CDR1 is DFQATT, CDR2 SNEGSKA (reference sequence). The V segment lost 4 bases and the J segment 1 base; nucleotides outside the gene matches: 9. CDR3 nucleotides: TGCAGTGCTATTGGGACAGCGCCGCTCCAAGAGACCCAGTACTTC. Its protein product is CSAIGTAPLQETQYF.

The table lists this clonotype with a few counts. The chain joins TRBV12-3 or TRBV12-4 to TRBJ2-1, with 8 bases fitting TRBD1. This CDR3 is 17 amino acids long. Trimming at V came to 3 bases and at J to 3 bases, leaving 10 bases not matched to a gene. As DNA, the CDR3 is TGTGCCAGCAGTTTCCCCCCCGACAGGGGCTTCTACAATGAGCAGTTCTTC. Translation: CASSFPPDRGFYNEQFF.

The CDR3 DNA reads TGTGCCAGCGGACCTGGAGGGAGGCAAGAGACCCAGTACTTC. Its protein product is CASGPGGRQETQYF. The chain employs TRBV2 and TRBJ2-5; the D gene is possibly TRBD2 (6 bases). CDR1 is SNHLY, CDR2 FYNNEI, per germline. This CDR3 contains 14 residues. The V gene lost 8 bases and the J gene lost 2 bases, with 15 bases spanning the gap.

The chain recombines TRBV18 with TRBJ2-7; D may be TRBD2 (5 bases). CDR1 and CDR2 from the germline V gene are KGHSH and LQKENI. The CDR3 extends over 11 amino acids. V lost 3 bases, J lost 9 bases, and 9 bases lay in between. The CDR3 region is CASSPVSGQYF. In nucleotides, the CDR3 is TGTGCCAGCTCACCCGTGAGCGGGCAGTACTTC.

CDR3 DNA sequence: TGTGCCAGCAGGGGGGGGACTAGCACATACAATGAGCAGTTCTTC. Its protein is CASRGGTSTYNEQFF. The chain recombines TRBV2 with TRBJ2-1; 9 nucleotides match TRBD2. Germline CDR1 and CDR2: SNHLY and FYNNEI. There are 15 residues in the CDR3. J gave up 4 bases and V 6 bases, and 7 bases lay outside the gene matches. Based on the CDR3 plus reference TRBV2 and TRBJ2-1, the full variable domain is EPEVTQTPSHQVTQMGQEVILRCVPISNHLYFYWYRQILGQKVEFLVSFYNNEISEKSEIFDDQFSVERPDGSNFTLKIRSTKLEDSAMYFCASRGGTSTYNEQFFGPGTRLTVL.

There are a few counts of this clonotype. This chain joins TRBV4-1 and TRBJ1-1, with D perhaps TRBD1 (6 bases). The CDR3 has 16 residues. CDR1 is MGHRA, CDR2 YSYEKL, per germline. V lost 3 bases, J lost 1 base, and 15 bases lay in between. CDR3 nucleotides: TGCGCCAGCAGCCACCTGGACAGAAGAACGAACACTGAAGCTTTCTTT. Protein sequence: CASSHLDRRTNTEAFF.

This clonotype was counted only a few times. The chain recombines TRBV24-1 with TRBJ2-3, with D perhaps TRBD2 (6 bases). V lost 6 bases and J lost 6, with 15 bases in between. This CDR3 has 14 residues. CDR1 KGHDR and CDR2 SFDVKD come from the germline V gene. The CDR3 bases are TGTGCCACCAGTTGGACATTCGGAGGGGATACGCAGTATTTT. It translates to CATSWTFGGDTQYF.

This clonotype has only a few counts. The chain joins TRBV7-2 to TRBJ1-2; D might be TRBD1 (5 bases). Trimming removed 5 bases at V and 4 bases at J, with 14 bases between. This CDR3 is 14 amino acids long. Germline assignment: CDR1 SGHTA and CDR2 FQGNSA. CDR3 in DNA: TGTGCCAGCAGCCGTAATGGGGGTCCCTATGGCTACACCTTC. Translating it yields CASSRNGGPYGYTF.

This clonotype was seen a handful of times. The chain is built from TRBV30 and TRBJ2-1; either TRBD1 or TRBD2 may fit D (5 bases each). Trimming pared 3 bases from V and 10 bases from J, leaving 16 bases between. This CDR3 comprises 13 residues. Germline V gives CDR1 GTSNPN, CDR2 SVGIG (reference sequence). The CDR3 region is CAWRARGEGEQFF. The DNA for the CDR3 is TGTGCCTGGAGAGCAAGGGGAGAGGGGGAGCAGTTCTTC.

The rearrangement uses TRBV3-1 and TRBJ2-1; D is uncertain. Germline-derived CDR1 and CDR2 are LGHDT and YNNKEL (reference sequence). This CDR3 contains 13 residues. V lost 0 bases, J lost 6 bases, and 6 bases lay in between. The CDR3 DNA follows: TGTGCCAGCAGCCAAGACAGGTCCAATGAGCAGTTCTTC. This encodes CASSQDRSNEQFF.

The sample holds a few counts of this clonotype. The rearrangement uses TRBV29-1 and TRBJ2-7, with D perhaps being TRBD1 or TRBD2 (5 bases each). This CDR3 comprises 16 residues. V dropped 4 bases and J dropped 9 bases, with 28 bases sitting between them. Looked up from germline, CDR1 is SQVTM and CDR2 is ANQGSEA. CDR3 sequence (DNA): TGCAGCGTTGCCGTGCTGGGGAATCTCCTCCGGGGCGGGCAGTACTTC. Its protein product is CSVAVLGNLLRGGQYF.

This clonotype has more than one count but fewer than ten. This chain uses TRBV20-1 with TRBJ1-1; 11 bases are a match to TRBD1. Germline V gene sequence: CDR1 DFQATT, CDR2 SNEGSKA (reference sequence). The CDR3 loop spans 14 amino acids. The V and J ends lost 5 bases and 4 bases, in that order; junction bases with no gene match: 6. CDR3 sequence: CSAPLGTGGTEAFF. In DNA form, the CDR3 reads TGCAGTGCTCCTCTCGGGACAGGGGGCACTGAAGCTTTCTTT.

The chain couples TRBV7-9 to TRBJ2-6; the D gene is possibly TRBD1 (6 bases). The CDR3 totals 17 residues. V was cut by 5 bases and J by 0 bases, with 14 bases left in between. The germline V gene encodes CDR1 SEHNR and CDR2 FQNEAQ (reference sequence). The CDR3 loop reads CASSLGQSISGANVLTF. CDR3 nucleotides: TGTGCCAGCAGCCTTGGACAGTCCATCTCTGGGGCCAACGTCCTGACTTTC.

This clonotype was seen only a few times. One end of the junction varies from germline; a read error may be responsible. The chain joins TRBV7-8 to TRBJ2-1; TRBD1 might be the D (5 bases). Germline CDR1 SGHVS, CDR2 FQNEAQ. This CDR3 has 12 residues. CDR3 sequence: CASSSTKGPAVF. CDR3 DNA sequence: TGTGCCAGCAGCTCCACGAAGGGGCCCGCGGTCTTC. The whole variable domain, remainder taken from reference TRBV7-8 and TRBJ2-1, is GAGVSQSPRYKVAKRGQDVALRCDPISGHVSLFWYQQALGQGPEFLTYFQNEAQLDKSGLPSDRFFAERPEGSVSTLKIQRTQQEDSAVYLCASSSTKGPAVFGPGTRLTVL.